The rows below give T cell receptor beta chains drawn from one sample of a study of CD8 T cells in Susac syndrome. TCRdb called the immunoSEQ multiplex PCR reads again in MiXCR, with one record for every CDR3 protein. This sample has around 130,000 distinct CDR3 sequences; under 95% occur once, and the top ten carry over 0.2%. The sequencing sample was made of CD8+ T cells from PBMCs. The receptor source for this set is a human donor with multiple sclerosis. Each CDR3 is given with its conserved first and last residue. Each record gives: clone size, V gene, D gene, J gene, CDR3 protein, CDR3 DNA. A D gene is named only where the DNA matches it firmly. Expanded clones are given a class, and other clones once, few, many or no size at all.

.	TRBV2	.	TRBJ2-4	CASSEVQGLDKNIQYF	TGTGCCAGCAGCGAGGTCCAGGGGCTCGACAAAAACATTCAGTACTTC
.	TRBV5-4	TRBD2	TRBJ2-7	CASSFSGGVYEQYF	TGTGCCAGCAGCTTTAGCGGGGGGGTCTACGAGCAGTACTTC
.	TRBV7-9	.	TRBJ2-7	CASSLEGDTYEQYF	TGTGCCAGCAGCTTAGAGGGAGACACATACGAGCAGTACTTC
.	TRBV3-1	.	TRBJ2-1	CASSSPRVFYEQFF	TGTGCCAGCAGCTCACCGCGCGTCTTCTATGAGCAGTTCTTC
.	TRBV29-1	.	TRBJ1-2	CSAVAQGLWAGYTF	TGCAGCGCTGTAGCCCAGGGACTTTGGGCAGGCTACACCTTC
.	TRBV2	.	TRBJ2-1	CASSEAPVAARNEQFF	TGTGCCAGCAGTGAAGCGCCGGTAGCGGCAAGAAATGAGCAGTTCTTC
.	TRBV14	.	TRBJ2-5	CASSQEGGYQETQYF	TGTGCCAGCAGCCAAGAGGGAGGATACCAAGAGACCCAGTACTTC
.	TRBV9	TRBD2	TRBJ2-1	CASSDRLATSSYNEQFF	TGTGCCAGCAGCGACCGACTAGCGACTAGCTCCTACAATGAGCAGTTCTTC
few	TRBV27	.	TRBJ2-5	CASSSGETQYF	TGTGCCAGCAGTTCGGGGGAGACCCAGTACTTC
.	TRBV18	.	TRBJ1-1	CASSPPMNTEAFF	TGTGCCAGCTCACCACCGATGAACACTGAAGCTTTCTTT
.	TRBV2	TRBD2	TRBJ2-5	CASSPLAGESVETQYF	TGTGCCAGCAGTCCACTAGCGGGAGAAAGTGTGGAGACCCAGTACTTC
.	TRBV5-4	.	TRBJ2-7	CASSFGESYEQYF	TGTGCCAGCAGCTTCGGTGAGTCCTACGAGCAGTACTTC
.	TRBV29-1	TRBD1	TRBJ2-7	CSVRDRERYEQYF	TGCAGCGTGCGCGACAGGGAGAGGTACGAGCAGTACTTC
.	TRBV3-1	TRBD2	TRBJ2-1	CASSYGSALVAGGYNEQFF	TGTGCCAGCAGCTACGGATCCGCCCTAGTAGCGGGGGGGTACAATGAGCAGTTCTTC
.	TRBV29-1	.	TRBJ2-2	CSVRKGNTGELFF	TGCAGCGTTCGTAAAGGGAACACCGGGGAGCTGTTTTTT
.	TRBV25-1	TRBD2	TRBJ2-3	CASSELAGGSGTQYF	TGTGCCAGCAGTGAGCTCGCGGGAGGATCGGGTACGCAGTATTTT
.	TRBV6-2/TRBV6-3	TRBD2	TRBJ2-2	CASSYSGLAVPGGTGELFF	TGTGCCAGCAGTTACTCTGGACTAGCGGTACCCGGAGGCACCGGGGAGCTGTTTTTT
.	TRBV28	TRBD1	TRBJ2-1	CASSLRQGNEQFF	TGTGCCAGCAGTCTTAGACAGGGCAATGAGCAGTTCTTC
.	TRBV27	.	TRBJ2-7	CASSLHYRVYEQYF	TGTGCCAGCAGTTTACACTACAGGGTCTACGAGCAGTACTTC
.	TRBV14	TRBD1	TRBJ1-5	CASSQGTGSGSNQPQHF	TGTGCCAGCAGCCAAGGGACAGGTTCGGGTAGCAATCAGCCCCAGCATTTT
.	TRBV5-4	TRBD1	TRBJ2-5	CASSIGGEETQYF	TGTGCCAGCAGCATAGGGGGCGAAGAGACCCAGTACTTC
.	TRBV28	.	TRBJ1-1	CASSYSTGTEAFF	TGTGCCAGCAGTTATTCTACCGGGACTGAAGCTTTCTTT
.	TRBV4-1	.	TRBJ2-2	CASSQVTGELFF	TGCGCCAGCAGCCAAGTAACCGGGGAGCTGTTTTTT
.	TRBV20-1	.	TRBJ1-1	CSARDLGGRLETEAFF	TGCAGTGCTAGAGATTTGGGGGGTAGATTGGAGACTGAAGCTTTCTTT
few	TRBV28	TRBD2	TRBJ2-1	CASSFLAGYNEQFF	TGTGCCAGCAGTTTCCTAGCGGGATACAATGAGCAGTTCTTC
.	TRBV3-1	TRBD2	TRBJ2-1	CASSLEAGLAGNNEQFF	TGTGCCAGCAGCTTAGAGGCCGGGCTAGCGGGAAACAATGAGCAGTTCTTC
.	TRBV19	TRBD2	TRBJ2-1	CASSTSRLAGGNEQFF	TGTGCCAGTAGTACCTCCCGACTAGCGGGGGGAAATGAGCAGTTCTTC
.	TRBV19	.	TRBJ1-1	CASSMGWGTEAFF	TGTGCCAGTAGTATGGGCTGGGGCACTGAAGCTTTCTTT
.	TRBV18	.	TRBJ1-1	CASVLSFMNTEAFF	TGTGCCAGCGTTCTGTCTTTCATGAACACTGAAGCTTTCTTT
.	TRBV28	.	TRBJ2-1	CAITQGGEQFF	TGTGCCATCACCCAGGGGGGTGAGCAGTTCTTC
.	TRBV29-1	TRBD1	TRBJ2-2	CSAPVPGQENTGELFF	TGCAGCGCCCCCGTCCCCGGACAGGAGAACACCGGGGAGCTGTTTTTT
.	TRBV6-5	.	TRBJ1-2	CASSLSGISGYTF	TGTGCCAGCAGTCTCTCCGGAATCAGTGGCTACACCTTC
.	TRBV19	TRBD2	TRBJ2-7	CASSWGSGRSYEQYF	TGTGCCAGTAGTTGGGGTAGCGGGAGATCCTACGAGCAGTACTTC